This TCR beta chain is drawn from a study of Graves' ophthalmopathy and Graves' hyperthyroidism. The overall study: Ahead of any treatment, peripheral blood was obtained at the initial diagnosis.

The V gene lost 7 bases and the J gene lost 4 bases, with 16 bases spanning the gap. The CDR3 has 14 amino acids. No progression to ophthalmopathy over 18 months defined stable hyperthyroidism. Hyperthyroidism patients were newly diagnosed, under 2 months' duration, aged 18 to 65. This clonotype showed up many times. No antigen is known for it. Study findings and constraints: Most clonotypes expanded in thyroid above 0.001 frequency were present in blood too.

RNA transcripts were the template, and TCR beta CDR3 regions were amplified from them. RT-PCR in the first round used HTBI primers; a second-round multiplex PCR followed. From the multiplex PCR reads, TCRdb called clonotypes with MiXCR, one entry per CDR3 protein. The sample lists about 400,000 distinct CDR3 sequences; around 21% were seen once. V and J are TRBV12-3 or TRBV12-4 and TRBJ1-2, with D maybe TRBD1 (6 bases). The clonotype was recovered from a woman aged 18 to 35 with stable Graves' hyperthyroidism. What was sequenced was peripheral blood. For the CDR3, the DNA is TGTGCCAGCAACCCGGGGGCCATATCCTATGGCTACACCTTC. Residues: CASNPGAISYGYTF.